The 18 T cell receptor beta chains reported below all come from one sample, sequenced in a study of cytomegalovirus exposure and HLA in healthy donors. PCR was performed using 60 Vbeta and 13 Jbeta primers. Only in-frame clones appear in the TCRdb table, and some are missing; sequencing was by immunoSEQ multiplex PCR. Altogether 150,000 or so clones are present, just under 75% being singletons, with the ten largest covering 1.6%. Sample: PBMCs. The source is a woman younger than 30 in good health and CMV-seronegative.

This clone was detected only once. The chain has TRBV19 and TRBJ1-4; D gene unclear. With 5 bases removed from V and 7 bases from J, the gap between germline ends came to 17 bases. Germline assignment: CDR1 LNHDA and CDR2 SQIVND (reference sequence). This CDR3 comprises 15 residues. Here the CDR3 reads CASSWRVPPSEKLFF. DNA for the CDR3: TGTGCCAGTAGTTGGAGGGTGCCCCCTTCTGAAAAACTGTTTTTT.

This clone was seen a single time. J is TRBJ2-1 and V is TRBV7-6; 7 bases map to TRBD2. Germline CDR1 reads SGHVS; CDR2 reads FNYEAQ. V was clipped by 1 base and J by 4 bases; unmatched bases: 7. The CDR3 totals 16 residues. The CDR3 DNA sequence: TGTGCCAGCAGCTTAGAGAGCGGGGCGAAGTACAATGAGCAGTTCTTC. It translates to CASSLESGAKYNEQFF. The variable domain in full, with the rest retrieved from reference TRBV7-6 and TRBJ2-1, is GAGVSQSPRYKVTKRGQDVALRCDPISGHVSLYWYRQALGQGPEFLTYFNYEAQQDKSGLPNDRFSAERPEGSISTLTIQRTEQRDSAMYRCASSLESGAKYNEQFFGPGTRLTVL.

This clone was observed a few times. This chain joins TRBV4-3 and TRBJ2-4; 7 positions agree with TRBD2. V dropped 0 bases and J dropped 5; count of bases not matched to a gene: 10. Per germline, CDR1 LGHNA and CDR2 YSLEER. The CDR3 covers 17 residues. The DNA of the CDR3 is TGCGCCAGCAGCCAAGAACCGGCGGGGACTATACAAAACATTCAGTACTTC. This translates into CASSQEPAGTIQNIQYF.

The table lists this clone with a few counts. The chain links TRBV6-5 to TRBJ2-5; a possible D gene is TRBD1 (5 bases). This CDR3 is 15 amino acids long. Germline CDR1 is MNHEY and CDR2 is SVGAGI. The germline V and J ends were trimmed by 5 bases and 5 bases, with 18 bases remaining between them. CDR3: CASSPQGRIFETQYF. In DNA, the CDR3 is TGTGCCAGCAGTCCTCAGGGTAGGATTTTTGAGACCCAGTACTTC.

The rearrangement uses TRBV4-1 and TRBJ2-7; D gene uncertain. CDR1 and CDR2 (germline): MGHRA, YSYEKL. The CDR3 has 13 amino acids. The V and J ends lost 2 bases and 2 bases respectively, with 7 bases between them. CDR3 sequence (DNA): TGCGCCAGCAGCCAACCCTCCCCCTACGAGCAGTACTTC. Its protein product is CASSQPSPYEQYF.

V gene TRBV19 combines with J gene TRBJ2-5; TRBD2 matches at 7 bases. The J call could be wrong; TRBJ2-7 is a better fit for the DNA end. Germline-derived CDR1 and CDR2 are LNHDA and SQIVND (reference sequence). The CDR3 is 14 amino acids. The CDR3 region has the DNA TGTGCCAGTAGTAACCCAGGACTAGACTACGAGCAGTACTTC. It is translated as CASSNPGLDYEQYF.

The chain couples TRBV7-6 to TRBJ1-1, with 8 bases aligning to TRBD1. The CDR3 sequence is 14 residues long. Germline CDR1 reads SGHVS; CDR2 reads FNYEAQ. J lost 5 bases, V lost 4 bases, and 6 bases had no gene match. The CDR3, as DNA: TGTGCCAGCAGCTCTACAGGGGGTGGTACTGAAGCTTTCTTT. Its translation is CASSSTGGGTEAFF.

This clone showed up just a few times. In DNA form, the CDR3 reads TGTGCCAGCACCAGCGGGAGCGGGGTCTACGAGCAGTACGTC. Amino acids: CASTSGSGVYEQYV. The rearrangement joins TRBV7-2 to TRBJ2-7; 8 bases are shared with TRBD2. This CDR3 region has 14 residues. Germline V lookup: CDR1 SGHTA, CDR2 FQGNSA. The ends lost 7 bases at V and 3 bases at J; junction bases unmatched: 8.

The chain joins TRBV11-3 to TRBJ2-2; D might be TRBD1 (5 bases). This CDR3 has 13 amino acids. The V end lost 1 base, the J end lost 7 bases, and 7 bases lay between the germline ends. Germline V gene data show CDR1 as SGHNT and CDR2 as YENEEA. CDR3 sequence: CASSLVRVGELFF. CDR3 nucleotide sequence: TGTGCCAGCAGCTTAGTCAGGGTCGGGGAGCTGTTTTTT.

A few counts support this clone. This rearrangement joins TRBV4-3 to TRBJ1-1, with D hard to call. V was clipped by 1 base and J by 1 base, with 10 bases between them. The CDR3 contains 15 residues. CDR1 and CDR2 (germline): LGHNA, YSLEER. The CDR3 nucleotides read TGCGCCAGCAGCCAAGGATTTCGCGAGAACACTGAAGCTTTCTTT. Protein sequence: CASSQGFRENTEAFF.

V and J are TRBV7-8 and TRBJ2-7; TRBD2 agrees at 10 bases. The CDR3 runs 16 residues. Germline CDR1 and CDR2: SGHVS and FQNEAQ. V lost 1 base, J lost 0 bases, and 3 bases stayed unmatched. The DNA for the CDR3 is TGTGCCAGCAGCTTAGGGGCTAGCGGGAGCTCCTACGAGCAGTACGTC. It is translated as CASSLGASGSSYEQYV.

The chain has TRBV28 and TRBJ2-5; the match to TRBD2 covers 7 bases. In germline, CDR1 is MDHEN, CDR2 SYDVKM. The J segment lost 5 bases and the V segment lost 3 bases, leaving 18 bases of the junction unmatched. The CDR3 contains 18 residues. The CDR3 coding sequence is TGTGCCAGCAGTTTTTTGACTAGCCTTCATCATTATTTCGAGACCCAGTACTTC. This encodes CASSFLTSLHHYFETQYF.

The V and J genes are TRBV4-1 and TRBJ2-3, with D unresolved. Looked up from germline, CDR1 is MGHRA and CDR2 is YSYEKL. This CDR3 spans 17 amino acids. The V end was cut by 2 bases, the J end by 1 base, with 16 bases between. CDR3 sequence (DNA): TGCGCCAGCAGCCAACCCTTAATCCGCCGGGGCACAGATACGCAGTATTTT. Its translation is CASSQPLIRRGTDTQYF.

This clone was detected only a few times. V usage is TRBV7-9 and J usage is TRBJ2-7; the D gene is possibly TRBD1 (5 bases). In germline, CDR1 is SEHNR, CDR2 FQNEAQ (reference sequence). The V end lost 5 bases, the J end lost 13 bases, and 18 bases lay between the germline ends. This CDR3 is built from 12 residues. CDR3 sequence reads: CASSPDSFTAYV. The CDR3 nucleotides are TGTGCCAGCAGCCCCGACAGTTTTACCGCCTACGTC.

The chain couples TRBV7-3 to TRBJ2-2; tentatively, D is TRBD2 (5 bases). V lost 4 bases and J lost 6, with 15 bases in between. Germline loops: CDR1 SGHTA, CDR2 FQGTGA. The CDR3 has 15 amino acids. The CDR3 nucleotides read TGTGCCAGCAGCTCACTAGAACGAGGAGCCGGGGAGCTGTTTTTT. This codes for CASSSLERGAGELFF.

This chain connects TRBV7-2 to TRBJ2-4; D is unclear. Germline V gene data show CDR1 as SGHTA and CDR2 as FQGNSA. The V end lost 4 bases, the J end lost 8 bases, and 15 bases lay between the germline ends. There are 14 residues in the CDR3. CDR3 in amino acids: CASSYHRVRDIQYF. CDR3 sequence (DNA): TGTGCCAGCAGCTACCACCGGGTTCGGGACATTCAGTACTTC.

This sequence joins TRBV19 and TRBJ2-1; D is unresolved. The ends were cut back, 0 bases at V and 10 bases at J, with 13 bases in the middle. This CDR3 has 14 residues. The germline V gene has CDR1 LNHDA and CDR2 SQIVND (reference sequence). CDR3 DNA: TGTGCCAGTAGTATAGATCGAGGTCTTCAGGAGCAGTTCTTC. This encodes CASSIDRGLQEQFF.

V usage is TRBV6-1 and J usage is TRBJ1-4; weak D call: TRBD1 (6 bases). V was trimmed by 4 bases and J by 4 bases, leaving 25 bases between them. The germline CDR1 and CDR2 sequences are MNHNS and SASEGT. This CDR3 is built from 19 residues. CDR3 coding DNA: TGTGCCAGCAGTGCGCAGAGGACAGCCCGGCTTTCTCGTAATGAAAAACTGTTTTTT. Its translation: CASSAQRTARLSRNEKLFF.